Shown below are 16 T cell receptor beta chains from a single sample sequenced in a study of patients and donors after allogeneic stem cell transplantation (TCRdb year 2020). The protocol used for the library was RT-PCR. TCRdb lists the instrument as NextSeq 550. TCRdb applied fastp at Q25 and MiXCR to the public reads, then kept only in-frame beta chains. Records with the same CDR3 protein are collapsed into one entry carrying the most frequent genes and DNA. Across this sample there are about 100,000 distinct CDR3 sequences, with 35% seen only once. The ten largest clones capture around 25% of the sample. The sequencing input was blood, either unsorted or a sorted T cell fraction (not recorded which). These receptors were obtained from a human donor who was either an allogeneic HSCT recipient or a stem cell or donor lymphocyte infusion donor (not recorded which). It is not recorded whose cells these are; they may come from a transplant donor.

The CDR3 DNA follows: TGTGCCAGCAGTTTAGGGGTATTGCCCGGGGAGCTGTTTTTT. As protein: CASSLGVLPGELFF. The rearrangement uses TRBV12-3 or TRBV12-4 and TRBJ2-2; D unresolved. V was shortened by 1 base and J by 6 bases, with 9 bases between the two germline ends. The CDR3 contains 14 residues.

This chain connects TRBV7-2 to TRBJ2-2; D is ambiguous. The CDR3 covers 15 residues. V was pared by 0 bases and J by 6 bases, with 11 bases between. Germline V gene lookup returns CDR1 SGHTA and CDR2 FQGNSA. The CDR3 nucleotides read TGTGCCAGCAGCTTAGCGCTCACGCTTCCCGGGGAGCTGTTTTTT. Translation gives CASSLALTLPGELFF.

The V gene is TRBV4-3, the J gene TRBJ2-2; D is uncertain. The CDR3 sequence is 14 residues long. The germline V gene has CDR1 LGHNA and CDR2 YSLEER. Trimming took off 4 bases at V and 7 bases at J, with 13 bases between the two ends. The CDR3 coding sequence is TGCGCCAGCAGCCCCGCCACGGGTCTCGGGGAGCTGTTTTTT. Residues: CASSPATGLGELFF.

This clonotype was observed a handful of times. V gene TRBV10-3 combines with J gene TRBJ1-2; no definite D call. V shed 4 bases and J shed 14 bases, with 5 bases lying between them. This CDR3 comprises 8 residues. Germline loops: CDR1 ENHRY, CDR2 SYGVKD. CDR3 protein: CAISGGTF. In DNA, the CDR3 is TGTGCCATCAGTGGAGGTACCTTC.

This chain links TRBV20-1 with TRBJ2-1; D is unclear. The CDR3 spans 11 residues. Germline CDR1 is DFQATT and CDR2 is SNEGSKA (reference sequence). V was clipped by 6 bases and J by 7 bases, with 10 bases between them. CDR3 sequence reads: CSAAQPNEQFF. CDR3 DNA sequence: TGCAGTGCCGCCCAGCCGAATGAGCAGTTCTTC.

The chain links TRBV2 to TRBJ2-4, with no clear D. CDR1 and CDR2 (germline): SNHLY, FYNNEI. Between the trimmed V and J ends, which lost 6 bases and 5 bases, there was a span of 17 bases. The CDR3 covers 15 residues. The DNA for the CDR3 is TGTGCCAGCAGGGGCCCTCGGCTGGGCGAAAACATTCAGTACTTC. Residues: CASRGPRLGENIQYF.

This clonotype has only a few counts. The chain combines TRBV5-5 with TRBJ1-2; a weak D match, TRBD1 (6 bases). This CDR3 spans 13 amino acids. Trimming took off 4 bases at V and 5 bases at J, with 12 bases between the two ends. Germline CDR1 SGHKS, CDR2 YYEKEE (reference sequence). For the CDR3, the DNA is TGTGCCAGCAGCCAGGGGACGGCTTATGGCTACACCTTC. It codes for CASSQGTAYGYTF.

The table lists this clonotype with a few counts. The CDR3: CASSAGQGDTEAFF. As DNA, the CDR3 is TGTGCCAGCAGCGCCGGACAGGGGGACACTGAAGCTTTCTTT. The rearrangement links TRBV7-9 to TRBJ1-1, with 10 positions matching TRBD1. CDR3 size: 14 residues. The V and J ends lost 5 bases and 3 bases, in that order; junction bases with no gene match: 3. CDR1 and CDR2 from the germline V gene are SEHNR and FQNEAQ (reference sequence).

V gene TRBV12-3 or TRBV12-4 combines with J gene TRBJ2-1; TRBD2 aligns across 11 bases. J lost 5 bases, V lost 5 bases, and 2 bases had no gene match. The CDR3 sequence is 14 residues long. This chain's CDR3 is CASSISGRDNEQFF. DNA for the CDR3: TGTGCCAGCAGTATTAGCGGGAGGGACAATGAGCAGTTCTTC.

The chain carries TRBV24-1 and TRBJ2-1; D assignment may be TRBD1 or TRBD2 (6 bases each). V dropped 9 bases and J dropped 8 bases, with 19 bases sitting between them. In germline, CDR1 is KGHDR, CDR2 SFDVKD. This CDR3 comprises 14 residues. The CDR3 nucleotides read TGTGCCACCGGAGAGGGGGAGGCAATCGATGAGCAGTTCTTC. Its protein is CATGEGEAIDEQFF.

The chain has TRBV5-1 and TRBJ2-2; 9 nucleotides match TRBD2. This CDR3 comprises 17 residues. The germline CDR1 and CDR2 sequences are SGHRS and YFSETQ. V shed 1 base, J shed 1 base, and the junction held 5 bases outside the gene matches. CDR3 DNA: TGCGCCAGCAGCTTGTTAGCGGGAGACAGGAACACCGGGGAGCTGTTTTTT. It specifies CASSLLAGDRNTGELFF.

In this sample, this clonotype turned up once. This chain connects TRBV20-1 to TRBJ2-1; D may be TRBD2 (5 bases). The CDR3 has 12 amino acids. From germline, CDR1 is DFQATT and CDR2 SNEGSKA (reference sequence). The V gene lost 3 bases and the J gene lost 7 bases, with 10 bases spanning the gap. DNA of the CDR3: TGCAGTGCTAGCGCTCTAGCTAATGAGCAGTTCTTC. Amino acids: CSASALANEQFF.

V gene TRBV28 combines with J gene TRBJ1-5, with 8 bases identical to TRBD1. J gave up 6 bases and V 6 bases, and 10 bases lay outside the gene matches. CDR3 length equals 15 residues. The V gene's germline CDR1 is MDHEN and CDR2 SYDVKM. CDR3 coding DNA: TGTGCCAGCAGCCCAGTAGACAGGGGCGGTCAGCCCCAGCATTTT. Protein product: CASSPVDRGGQPQHF.

This clonotype was detected once. This chain links TRBV29-1 with TRBJ2-6; 7 nucleotides agree with TRBD1. This CDR3 is 15 amino acids long. CDR1 SQVTM and CDR2 ANQGSEA come from the germline V gene. Trimming cost V 5 bases and J 0 bases; bases outside gene matches: 4. Here the CDR3 DNA reads TGCAGCGTTCAGGGGGATCCCTCTGGGGCCAACGTCCTGACTTTC. Protein: CSVQGDPSGANVLTF.

This chain uses TRBV9 with TRBJ2-3; D might be TRBD2 (5 bases). CDR3 length: 14 amino acids. The V end lost 4 bases, the J end lost 0 bases, and 9 bases lay between the germline ends. Per germline, CDR1 SGDLS and CDR2 YYNGEE. The CDR3 DNA sequence: TGTGCCAGCAGCTCCCGGACTAGCACAGATACGCAGTATTTT. This translates into CASSSRTSTDTQYF.

This clonotype came up a few times. CDR3: CASSLGQPYEQYF. Written as DNA, the CDR3 is TGTGCCAGCTCATTAGGACAGCCCTACGAGCAGTACTTC. The rearrangement links TRBV18 to TRBJ2-7; a weak D match, TRBD1 (6 bases). With 5 bases removed from V and 2 bases from J, the gap between germline ends came to 10 bases. Germline-derived CDR1 and CDR2 are KGHSH and LQKENI. The CDR3 sequence is 13 residues long.